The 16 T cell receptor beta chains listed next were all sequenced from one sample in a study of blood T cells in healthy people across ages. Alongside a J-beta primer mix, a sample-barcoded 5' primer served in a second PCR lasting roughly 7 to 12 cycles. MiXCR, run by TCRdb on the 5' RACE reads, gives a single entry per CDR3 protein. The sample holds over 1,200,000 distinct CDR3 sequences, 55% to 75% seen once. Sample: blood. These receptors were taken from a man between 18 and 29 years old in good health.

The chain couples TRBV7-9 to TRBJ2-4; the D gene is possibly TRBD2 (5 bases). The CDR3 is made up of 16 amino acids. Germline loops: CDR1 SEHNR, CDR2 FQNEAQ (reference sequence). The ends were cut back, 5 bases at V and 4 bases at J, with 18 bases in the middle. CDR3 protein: CASSPLAPGTKNIQYF. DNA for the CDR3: TGTGCCAGCAGCCCCTTGGCCCCGGGAACTAAAAACATTCAGTACTTC.

The CDR3 spells CASSPNIFPMNTEAFF. The CDR3 bases are TGCGCCAGCAGCCCGAACATCTTCCCTATGAACACTGAAGCTTTCTTT. This sequence joins TRBV4-1 and TRBJ1-1, with D unresolved. Germline loops: CDR1 MGHRA, CDR2 YSYEKL. The CDR3 loop spans 16 amino acids. V was pared by 4 bases and J by 0 bases, with 15 bases between.

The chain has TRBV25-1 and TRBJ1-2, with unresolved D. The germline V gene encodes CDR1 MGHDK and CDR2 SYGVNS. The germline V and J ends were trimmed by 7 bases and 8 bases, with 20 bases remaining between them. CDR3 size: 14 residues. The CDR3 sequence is CASNLHGGVGGYTF. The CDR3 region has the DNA TGTGCCAGCAACCTACACGGCGGAGTAGGAGGCTACACCTTC.

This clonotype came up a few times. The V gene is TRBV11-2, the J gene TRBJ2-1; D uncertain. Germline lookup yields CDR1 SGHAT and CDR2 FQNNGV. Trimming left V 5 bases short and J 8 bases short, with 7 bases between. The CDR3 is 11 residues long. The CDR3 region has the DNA TGTGCCAGCAGCGAAAACTATGAGCAGTTCTTC. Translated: CASSENYEQFF.

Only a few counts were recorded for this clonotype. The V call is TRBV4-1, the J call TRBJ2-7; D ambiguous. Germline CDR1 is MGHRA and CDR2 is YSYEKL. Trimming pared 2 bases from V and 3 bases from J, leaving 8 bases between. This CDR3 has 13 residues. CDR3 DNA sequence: TGCGCCAGCAGCCAAACCAGATTCTACGAGCAGTACTTC. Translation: CASSQTRFYEQYF.

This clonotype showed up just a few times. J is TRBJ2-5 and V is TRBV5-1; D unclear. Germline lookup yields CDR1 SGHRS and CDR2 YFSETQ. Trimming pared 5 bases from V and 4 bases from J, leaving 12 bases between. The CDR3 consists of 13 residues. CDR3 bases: TGCGCCAGCAGGGACGCGAGATCAGAGACCCAGTACTTC. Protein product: CASRDARSETQYF.

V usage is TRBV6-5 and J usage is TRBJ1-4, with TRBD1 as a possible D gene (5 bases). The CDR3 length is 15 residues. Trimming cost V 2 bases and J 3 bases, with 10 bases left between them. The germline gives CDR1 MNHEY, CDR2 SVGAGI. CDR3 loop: CASSYGRGPNEKLFF. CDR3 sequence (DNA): TGTGCCAGCAGTTACGGGAGGGGACCTAATGAAAAACTGTTTTTT.

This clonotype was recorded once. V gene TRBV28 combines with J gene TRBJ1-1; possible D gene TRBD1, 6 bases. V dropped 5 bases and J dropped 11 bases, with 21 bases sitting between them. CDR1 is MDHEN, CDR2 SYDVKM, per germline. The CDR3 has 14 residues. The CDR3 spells CASSNRAGRASAFF. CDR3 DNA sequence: TGTGCCAGCAGTAACAGGGCGGGCCGAGCGTCGGCTTTCTTT. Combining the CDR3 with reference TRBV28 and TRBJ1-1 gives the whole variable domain DVKVTQSSRYLVKRTGEKVFLECVQDMDHENMFWYRQDPGLGLRLIYFSYDVKMKEKGDIPEGYSVSREKKERFSLILESASTNQTSMYLCASSNRAGRASAFFGQGTRLTVV.

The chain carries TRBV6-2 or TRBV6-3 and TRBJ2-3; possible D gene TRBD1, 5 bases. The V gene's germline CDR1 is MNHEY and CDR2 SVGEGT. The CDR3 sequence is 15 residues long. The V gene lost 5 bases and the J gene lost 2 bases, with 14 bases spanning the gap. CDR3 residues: CASSRTRLATDTQYF. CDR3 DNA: TGTGCCAGCAGTCGGACACGACTCGCCACAGATACGCAGTATTTT.

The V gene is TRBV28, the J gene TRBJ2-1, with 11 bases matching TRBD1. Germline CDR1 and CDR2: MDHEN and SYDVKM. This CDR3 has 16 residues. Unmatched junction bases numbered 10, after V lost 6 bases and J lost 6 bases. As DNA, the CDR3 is TGTGCCAGCAGCTGGGCCGGGACAGGGGGATTCAATGAGCAGTTCTTC. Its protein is CASSWAGTGGFNEQFF.

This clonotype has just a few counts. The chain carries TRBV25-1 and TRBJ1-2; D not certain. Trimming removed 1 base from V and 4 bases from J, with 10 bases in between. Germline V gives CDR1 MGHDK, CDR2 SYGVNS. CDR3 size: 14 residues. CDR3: CASSEWSSTYGYTF. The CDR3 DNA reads TGTGCCAGCAGTGAATGGAGTTCTACCTATGGCTACACCTTC.

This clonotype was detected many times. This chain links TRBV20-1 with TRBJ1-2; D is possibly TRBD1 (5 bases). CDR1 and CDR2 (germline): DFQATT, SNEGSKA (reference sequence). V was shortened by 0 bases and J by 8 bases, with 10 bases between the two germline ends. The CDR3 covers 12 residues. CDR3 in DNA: TGCAGTGCTAGAGACAGGGTCGGGGGCTACACCTTC. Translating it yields CSARDRVGGYTF.

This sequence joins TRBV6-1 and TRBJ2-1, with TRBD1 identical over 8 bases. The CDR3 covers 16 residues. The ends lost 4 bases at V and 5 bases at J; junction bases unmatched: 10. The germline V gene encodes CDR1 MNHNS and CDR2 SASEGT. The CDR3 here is CASSGRRGQPNNEQFF. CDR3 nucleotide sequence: TGTGCCAGCAGTGGTCGCAGGGGGCAGCCTAACAATGAGCAGTTCTTC.

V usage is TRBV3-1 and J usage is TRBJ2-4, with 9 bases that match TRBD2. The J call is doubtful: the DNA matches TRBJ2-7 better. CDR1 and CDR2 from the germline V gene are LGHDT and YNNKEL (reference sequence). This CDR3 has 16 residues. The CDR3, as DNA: TGTGCCAGCAGCCAATCAAAGGGACTAGCTTCGGGCGAGCAGTACTTC. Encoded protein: CASSQSKGLASGEQYF.

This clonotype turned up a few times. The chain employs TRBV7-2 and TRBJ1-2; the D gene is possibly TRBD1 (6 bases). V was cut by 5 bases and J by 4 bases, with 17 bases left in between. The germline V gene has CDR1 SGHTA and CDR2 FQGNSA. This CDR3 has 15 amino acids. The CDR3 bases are TGTGCCAGCAGCACTTCGACTCTCAGGGGCTATGGCTACACCTTC. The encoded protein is CASSTSTLRGYGYTF.

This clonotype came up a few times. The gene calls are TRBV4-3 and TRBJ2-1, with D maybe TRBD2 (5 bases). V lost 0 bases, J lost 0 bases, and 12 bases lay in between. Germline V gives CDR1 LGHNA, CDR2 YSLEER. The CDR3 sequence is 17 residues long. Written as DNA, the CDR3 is TGCGCCAGCAGCCAAGATTCGGGCGGGTCCTCCTACAATGAGCAGTTCTTC. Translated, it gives CASSQDSGGSSYNEQFF.